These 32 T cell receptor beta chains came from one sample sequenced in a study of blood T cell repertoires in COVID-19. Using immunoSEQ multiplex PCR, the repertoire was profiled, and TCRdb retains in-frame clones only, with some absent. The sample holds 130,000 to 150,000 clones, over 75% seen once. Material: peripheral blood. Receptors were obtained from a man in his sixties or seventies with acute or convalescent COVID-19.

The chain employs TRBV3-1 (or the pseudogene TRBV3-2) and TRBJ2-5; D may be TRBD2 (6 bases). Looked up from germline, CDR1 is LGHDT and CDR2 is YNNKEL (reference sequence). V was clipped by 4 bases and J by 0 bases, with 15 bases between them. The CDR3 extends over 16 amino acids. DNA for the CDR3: TGTGCCAGCAGCCTATTAGGGACTGCCCACCAAGAGACCCAGTACTTC. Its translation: CASSLLGTAHQETQYF.

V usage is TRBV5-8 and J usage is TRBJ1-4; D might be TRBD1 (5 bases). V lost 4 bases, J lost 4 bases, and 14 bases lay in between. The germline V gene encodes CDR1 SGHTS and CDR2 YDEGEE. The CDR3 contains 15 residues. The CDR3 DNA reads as TGTGCCAGCAGCCCGACCGGGACTGTTAATGAAAAACTGTTTTTT. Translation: CASSPTGTVNEKLFF.

In nucleotides, the CDR3 is TGCAGCGTTAGACAGGTTAACACTGAAGCTTTCTTT. Protein sequence: CSVRQVNTEAFF. The gene calls are TRBV29-1 and TRBJ1-1; D is possibly TRBD1 (6 bases). Germline lookup yields CDR1 SQVTM and CDR2 ANQGSEA. This CDR3 has 12 residues. The V gene lost 5 bases and the J gene lost 2 bases, with 9 bases spanning the gap.

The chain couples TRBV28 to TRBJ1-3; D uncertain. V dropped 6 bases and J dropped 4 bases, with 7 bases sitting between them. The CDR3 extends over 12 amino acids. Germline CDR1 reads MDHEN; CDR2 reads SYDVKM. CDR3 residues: CASSIPGNTIYF. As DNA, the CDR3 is TGTGCCAGCAGCATCCCCGGAAACACCATATATTTT.

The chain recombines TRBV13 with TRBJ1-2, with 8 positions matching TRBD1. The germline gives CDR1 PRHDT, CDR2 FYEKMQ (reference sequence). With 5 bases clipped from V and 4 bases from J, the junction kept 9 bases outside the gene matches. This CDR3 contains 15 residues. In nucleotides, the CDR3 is TGTGCCAGCAGCCTAGTTTCAGGGGGCGCCTATGGCTACACCTTC. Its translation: CASSLVSGGAYGYTF.

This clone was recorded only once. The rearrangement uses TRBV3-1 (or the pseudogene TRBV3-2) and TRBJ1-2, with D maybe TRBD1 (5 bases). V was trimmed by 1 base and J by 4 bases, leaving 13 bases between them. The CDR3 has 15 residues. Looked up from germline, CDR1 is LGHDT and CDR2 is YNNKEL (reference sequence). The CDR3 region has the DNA TGTGCCAGCAGCCAAGGGGGGGGAACCGGCTATGGCTACACCTTC. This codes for CASSQGGGTGYGYTF.

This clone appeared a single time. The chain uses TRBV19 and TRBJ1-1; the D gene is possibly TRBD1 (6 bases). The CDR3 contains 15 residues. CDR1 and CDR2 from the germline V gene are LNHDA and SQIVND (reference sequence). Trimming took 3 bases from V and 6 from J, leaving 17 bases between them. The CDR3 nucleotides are TGTGCCAGTAGTATCAGACCCACCAGGGGTTCTGAAGCTTTCTTT. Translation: CASSIRPTRGSEAFF.

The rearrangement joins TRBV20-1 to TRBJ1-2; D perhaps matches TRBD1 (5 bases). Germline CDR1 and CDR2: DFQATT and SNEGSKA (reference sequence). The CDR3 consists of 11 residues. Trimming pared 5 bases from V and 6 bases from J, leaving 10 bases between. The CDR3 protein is CSARRGNGYTF. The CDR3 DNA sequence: TGCAGTGCTCGCCGGGGGAATGGCTACACCTTC.

CDR3 sequence (DNA): TGTGCCAGCAGCTTACAGGGCATGAACACTGAAGCTTTCTTT. Translation gives CASSLQGMNTEAFF. The chain is built from TRBV7-3 and TRBJ1-1; TRBD1 might be the D (5 bases). Germline V gives CDR1 SGHTA, CDR2 FQGTGA. V lost 2 bases and J lost 0, with 7 bases in between. The CDR3 length is 14 residues.

CDR3 coding DNA: TGTGCCTGGTCGGGGGGGCGCATTCCGGCTAATGAAAAACTGTTTTTT. Its translation: CAWSGGRIPANEKLFF. The gene calls are TRBV30 and TRBJ1-4; a weak D match, TRBD1 (6 bases). V was shortened by 5 bases and J by 3 bases, with 19 bases between the two germline ends. The CDR3 has 16 amino acids. Germline CDR1 reads GTSNPN; CDR2 reads SVGIG (reference sequence).

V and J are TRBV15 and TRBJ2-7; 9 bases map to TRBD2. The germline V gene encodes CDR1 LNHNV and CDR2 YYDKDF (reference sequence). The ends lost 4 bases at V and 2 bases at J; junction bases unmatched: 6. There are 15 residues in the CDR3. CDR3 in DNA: TGTGCCACCAGCACTAGAGCGGGAGGTACCTACGAGCAGTACTTC. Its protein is CATSTRAGGTYEQYF.

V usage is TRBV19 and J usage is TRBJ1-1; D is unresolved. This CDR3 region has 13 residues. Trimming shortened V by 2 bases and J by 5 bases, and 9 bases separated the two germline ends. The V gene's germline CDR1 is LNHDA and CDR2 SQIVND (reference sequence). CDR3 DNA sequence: TGTGCCAGTAGTATACACCCGGAGACTGAAGCTTTCTTT. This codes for CASSIHPETEAFF.

CDR3 amino acids: CASSRGGGRADTGELFF. The CDR3 DNA reads as TGTGCCAGCAGCAGAGGGGGCGGGAGGGCCGACACCGGGGAGCTGTTTTTT. The gene calls are TRBV9 and TRBJ2-2; TRBD2 agrees at 9 bases. CDR1 SGDLS and CDR2 YYNGEE come from the germline V gene. Unmatched junction bases numbered 10, after V lost 4 bases and J lost 3 bases. This CDR3 contains 17 residues.

For the CDR3, the DNA is TGTGCCAGTAGGCGGGGGGTCCAAGAGACCCAGTACTTC. It encodes CASRRGVQETQYF. The chain is built from TRBV19 and TRBJ2-5; 8 bases line up with TRBD2. Looked up from germline, CDR1 is LNHDA and CDR2 is SQIVND (reference sequence). The CDR3 is 13 residues long. The V gene end was trimmed by 6 bases and the J gene end by 1 base; junction bases not matched to a gene: 1. Looking up the rest from reference TRBV19 and TRBJ2-5 gives the full variable domain: DGGITQSPKYLFRKEGQNVTLSCEQNLNHDAMYWYRQDPGQGLRLIYYSQIVNDFQKGDIAEGYSVSREKKESFPLTVTSAQKNPTAFYLCASRRGVQETQYFGPGTRLLVL.

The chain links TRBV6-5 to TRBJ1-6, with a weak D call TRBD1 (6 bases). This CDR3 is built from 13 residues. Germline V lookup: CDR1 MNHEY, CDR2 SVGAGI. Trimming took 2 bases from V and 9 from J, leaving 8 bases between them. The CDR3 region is CASSYGGSSPLHF. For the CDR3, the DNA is TGTGCCAGCAGTTACGGGGGCAGTTCACCCCTCCACTTT.

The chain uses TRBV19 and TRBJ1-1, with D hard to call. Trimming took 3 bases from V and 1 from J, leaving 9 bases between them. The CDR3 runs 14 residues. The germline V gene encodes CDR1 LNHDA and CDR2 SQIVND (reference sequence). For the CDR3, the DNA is TGTGCCAGTAGTATGGCTCAGGCGAACACTGAAGCTTTCTTT. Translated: CASSMAQANTEAFF.

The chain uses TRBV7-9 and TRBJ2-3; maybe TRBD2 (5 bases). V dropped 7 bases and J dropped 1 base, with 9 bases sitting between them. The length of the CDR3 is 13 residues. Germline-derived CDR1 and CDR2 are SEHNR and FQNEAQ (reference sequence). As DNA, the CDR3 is TGTGCCAGCACCCCGAGGGGCACAGATACGCAGTATTTT. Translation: CASTPRGTDTQYF.

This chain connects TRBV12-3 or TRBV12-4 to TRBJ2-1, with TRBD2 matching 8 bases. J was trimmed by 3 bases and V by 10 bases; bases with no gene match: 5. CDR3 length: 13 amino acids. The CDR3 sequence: CAIGTSNYNEQFF. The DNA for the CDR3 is TGTGCCATTGGGACTAGTAACTACAATGAGCAGTTCTTC.

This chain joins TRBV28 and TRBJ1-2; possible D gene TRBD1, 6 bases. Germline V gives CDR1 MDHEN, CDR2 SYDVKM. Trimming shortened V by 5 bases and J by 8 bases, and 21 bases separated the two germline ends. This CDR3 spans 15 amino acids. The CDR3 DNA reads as TGTGCCAGCAGTACCCGTTCGGGGGGCTTCGAAGGCTACACCTTC. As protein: CASSTRSGGFEGYTF.

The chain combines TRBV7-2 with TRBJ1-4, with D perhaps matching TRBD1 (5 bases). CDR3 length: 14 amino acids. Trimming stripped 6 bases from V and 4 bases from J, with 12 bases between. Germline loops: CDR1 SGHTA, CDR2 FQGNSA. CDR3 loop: CASRRGTLNEKLFF. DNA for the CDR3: TGTGCCAGCAGGCGCGGGACGCTTAATGAAAAACTGTTTTTT.

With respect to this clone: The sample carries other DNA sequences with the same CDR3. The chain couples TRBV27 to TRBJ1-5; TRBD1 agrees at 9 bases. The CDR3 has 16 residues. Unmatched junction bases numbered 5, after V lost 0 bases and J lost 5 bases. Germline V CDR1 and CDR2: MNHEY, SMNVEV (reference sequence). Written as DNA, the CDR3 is TGTGCCAGCAGTTTATCCGGGACAGGGAGAGATCAGCCCCAGCATTTT. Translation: CASSLSGTGRDQPQHF.

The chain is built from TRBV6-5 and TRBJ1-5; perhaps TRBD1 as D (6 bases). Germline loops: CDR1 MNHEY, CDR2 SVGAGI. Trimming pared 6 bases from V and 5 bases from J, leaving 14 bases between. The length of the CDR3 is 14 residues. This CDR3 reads CASSYNRDYQPQHF. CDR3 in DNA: TGTGCCAGCAGCTACAACAGGGATTATCAGCCCCAGCATTTT.

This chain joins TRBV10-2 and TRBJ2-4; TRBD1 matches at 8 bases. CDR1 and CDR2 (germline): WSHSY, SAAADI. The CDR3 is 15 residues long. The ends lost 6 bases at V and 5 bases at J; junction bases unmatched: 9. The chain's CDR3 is CASSELGQGQNIQYF. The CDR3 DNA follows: TGCGCCAGCAGCGAGCTCGGACAGGGACAAAACATTCAGTACTTC.

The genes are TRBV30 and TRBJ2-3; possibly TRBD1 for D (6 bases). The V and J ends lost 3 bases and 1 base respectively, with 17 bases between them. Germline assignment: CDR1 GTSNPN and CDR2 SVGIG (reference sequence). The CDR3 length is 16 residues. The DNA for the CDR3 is TGTGCCTGGAGCCCTGGACTGGCAGGGGGCACAGATACGCAGTATTTT. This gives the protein CAWSPGLAGGTDTQYF.

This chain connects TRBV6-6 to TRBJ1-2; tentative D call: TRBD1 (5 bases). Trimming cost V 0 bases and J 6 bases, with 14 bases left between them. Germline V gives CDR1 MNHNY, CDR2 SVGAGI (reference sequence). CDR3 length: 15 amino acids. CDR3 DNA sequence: TGTGCCAGCAGTTACTCGCAGAGACAGTTCAATGGCTACACCTTC. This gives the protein CASSYSQRQFNGYTF.

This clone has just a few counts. CDR3 residues: CASSADSAYEQYF. DNA of the CDR3: TGTGCCAGTAGTGCCGACTCCGCCTACGAGCAGTACTTC. The chain joins TRBV19 to TRBJ2-7; no definite D call. Between the trimmed V and J ends, which lost 5 bases and 2 bases, there was a span of 10 bases. Germline lookup yields CDR1 LNHDA and CDR2 SQIVND (reference sequence). The CDR3 is made up of 13 amino acids.

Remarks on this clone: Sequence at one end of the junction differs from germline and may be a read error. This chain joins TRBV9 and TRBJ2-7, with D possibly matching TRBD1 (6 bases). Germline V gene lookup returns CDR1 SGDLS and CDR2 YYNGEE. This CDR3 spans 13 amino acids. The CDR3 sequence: CASSAPLSKQGHF. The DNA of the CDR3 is TGTGCCAGCAGCGCCCCACTGAGTAAACAGGGCCACTTC.

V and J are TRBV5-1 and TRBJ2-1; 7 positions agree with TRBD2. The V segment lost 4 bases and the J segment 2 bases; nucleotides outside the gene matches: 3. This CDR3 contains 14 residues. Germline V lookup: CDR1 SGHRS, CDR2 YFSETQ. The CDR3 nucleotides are TGCGCCAGCAGCGGGGGGGAGCCCTACAATGAGCAGTTCTTC. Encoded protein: CASSGGEPYNEQFF.

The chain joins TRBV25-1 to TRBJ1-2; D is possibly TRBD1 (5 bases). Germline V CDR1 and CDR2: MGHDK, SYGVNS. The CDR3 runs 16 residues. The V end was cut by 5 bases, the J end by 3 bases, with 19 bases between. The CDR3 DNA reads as TGTGCCAGCAGTAGGTCAGGGAGGATGGCAGACTATGGCTACACCTTC. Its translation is CASSRSGRMADYGYTF.

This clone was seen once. The CDR3 sequence is CASSLFDPGSNYGYTF. The CDR3 DNA reads TGCGCCAGCAGCTTGTTTGATCCAGGTTCAAACTATGGCTACACCTTC. The rearrangement links TRBV5-1 to TRBJ1-2; the D is unclear. This CDR3 has 16 amino acids. With 1 base removed from V and 2 bases from J, the gap between germline ends came to 15 bases. CDR1 and CDR2 from the germline V gene are SGHRS and YFSETQ.

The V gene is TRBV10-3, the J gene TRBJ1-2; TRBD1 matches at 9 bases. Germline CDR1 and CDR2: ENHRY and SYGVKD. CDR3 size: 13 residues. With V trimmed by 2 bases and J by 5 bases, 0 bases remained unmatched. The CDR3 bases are TGTGCCATCAGTGAGGGACAGGGGTATGGCTACACCTTC. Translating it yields CAISEGQGYGYTF.

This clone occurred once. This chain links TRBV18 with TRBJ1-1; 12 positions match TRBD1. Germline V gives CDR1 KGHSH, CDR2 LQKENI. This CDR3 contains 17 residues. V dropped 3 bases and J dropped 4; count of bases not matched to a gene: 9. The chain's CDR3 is CASSPSRDRGLGTEAFF. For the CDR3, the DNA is TGTGCCAGCTCACCGTCCCGGGACAGGGGGCTCGGCACTGAAGCTTTCTTT.